The T cell receptor beta chain described here comes from a study of shared clonotypes between healthy human individuals. Study in general: Plates per donor: three CD4 naive, three CD4 memory, two CD8 naive, one CD8 memory.

The germline V gene has CDR1 MGHRA and CDR2 YSYEKL. Losses at the gene ends were 4 bases for V and 4 bases for J; bases not matched to a gene: 8. The CDR3 is 16 residues long. Study conclusions and caveats: Naive subsets generally had larger estimated richness than memory subsets.

Naive CD8 cells comprised CD45RO-negative, CCR7-positively selected cells, excluding terminally differentiated effector memory CD45RA+ cells. Only in-frame clones appear in the TCRdb table, and some are missing; sequencing was by immunoSEQ multiplex PCR. Counted here are around 2,000,000 clones, about 95% occurring once; the ten biggest clones make up 0.85% to 1.3%. In the case of this clone: Its antigen remains unidentified.

The chain carries TRBV4-1 and TRBJ2-3; 10 bases are shared with TRBD2. This receptor was obtained from a man younger than 35 in good health. The specimen was naive CD8+ T cells sorted from blood. In DNA, the CDR3 is TGCGCCAGCAGCCCCCGATACAGCGGGAGGGCAGATACGCAGTATTTT. Its translation is CASSPRYSGRADTQYF.